Listed below are T cell receptor beta chains from one sample, sequenced in a study of graft-versus-host responses after intestinal transplantation. The repertoire was sequenced with immunoSEQ multiplex PCR; TCRdb's copy has only in-frame clones and lacks some. This table holds around 96,000 clones, about 94% found once. The antigens for these receptors are not known. This sample comprised unstimulated CD4+ T cells sorted from spleen or lymph node cells, obtained before intestinal transplant. Receptors originate from a human donor who received an intestinal transplant. Each CDR3 is given with its conserved first and last residue. The D gene is left open where the match is weak. Clone size is shown for a subset of rows, as once, few, many or a class of expanded clone.

V gene,clone size,D gene,J gene,CDR3 protein,CDR3 DNA
TRBV1,once,NA,TRBJ2-7,CTSTDTGTSGRVPYF,TGCACCAGCACCGATACAGGGACTAGCGGGAGGGTTCCGTACTTC
TRBV27,NA,NA,TRBJ1-6,CASRSGRDSPLHF,TGTGCCAGCCGCTCGGGGAGGGATTCACCCCTCCACTTT
TRBV7-9,NA,TRBD2,TRBJ2-3,CASSLPLTSGASTDTQYF,TGTGCCAGCAGCTTACCCTTGACTAGCGGGGCTAGCACAGATACGCAGTATTTT
TRBV5-1,NA,TRBD2,TRBJ2-3,CASRPSGFVTDTQYF,TGCGCCAGCAGGCCTAGCGGGTTCGTCACAGATACGCAGTATTTT
TRBV5-4,NA,NA,TRBJ1-2,CASRTGGDGYYGYTF,TGTGCCAGCAGGACTGGGGGGGACGGCTACTATGGCTACACCTTC
TRBV5-1,NA,TRBD2,TRBJ2-1,CASSRGLAGSSYNEQFF,TGCGCCAGCAGCAGGGGACTAGCGGGGAGCTCCTACAATGAGCAGTTCTTC
TRBV18,once,NA,TRBJ1-1,CASSPAGGNTEAFF,TGTGCCAGCTCACCGGCCGGGGGGAACACTGAAGCTTTCTTT
TRBV7-2,NA,NA,TRBJ2-1,CASSLAPTGSYNEQFF,TGTGCCAGCAGCTTAGCGCCGACAGGCTCCTACAATGAGCAGTTCTTC
TRBV7-2,NA,NA,TRBJ1-1,CASSPPHQNTEAFF,TGTGCCAGCAGCCCACCACATCAGAACACTGAAGCTTTCTTT
TRBV19,NA,TRBD1,TRBJ2-3,CASSVDTGGGSTDTQYF,TGTGCCAGTAGTGTTGATACAGGGGGCGGAAGCACAGATACGCAGTATTTT
TRBV14,NA,NA,TRBJ1-6,CASSKQGPWSPLHF,TGTGCCAGCAGTAAACAGGGACCTTGGTCACCCCTCCACTTT
TRBV7-9,NA,TRBD2,TRBJ2-5,CASRNPPGLADQTQYF,TGTGCCAGCAGAAACCCTCCGGGACTAGCTGACCAGACCCAGTACTTC
TRBV4-3,NA,NA,TRBJ1-1,CASTQNREKNTEAFF,TGCGCCAGCACCCAAAACAGGGAAAAGAACACTGAAGCTTTCTTT
TRBV2,NA,TRBD1,TRBJ1-5,CASSQGVNQPQHF,TGTGCCAGCAGTCAGGGGGTAAATCAGCCCCAGCATTTT
TRBV6-5,NA,NA,TRBJ2-1,CASGDLGVKQFF,TGTGCCAGCGGGGACTTGGGCGTCAAGCAGTTCTTC
TRBV6-4,NA,TRBD1,TRBJ1-2,CASSVGQGYGYTF,TGTGCCAGCAGTGTGGGACAGGGCTATGGCTACACCTTC
TRBV5-1,NA,NA,TRBJ2-2,CASSSDRANTGELFF,TGCGCCAGCAGCTCGGACAGAGCGAACACCGGGGAGCTGTTTTTT
TRBV5-1,once,NA,TRBJ2-7,CASSLQGGDYEQYF,TGCGCCAGCAGCTTGCAGGGAGGTGACTACGAGCAGTACTTC
TRBV27,NA,NA,TRBJ1-5,CASSPWTGNQPQHF,TGTGCCAGCAGTCCGTGGACAGGCAATCAGCCCCAGCATTTT
TRBV18,NA,NA,TRBJ2-2,CASRGEATNTGELFF,TGTGCCAGCCGCGGGGAAGCCACGAACACCGGGGAGCTGTTTTTT
TRBV7-2,few,TRBD2,TRBJ2-7,CASSLSGGSYEQYF,TGTGCCAGCAGCTTGAGCGGGGGCTCCTACGAGCAGTACTTC
TRBV5-1,NA,TRBD1,TRBJ1-3,CASTHLGQGPGNTIYF,TGCGCCAGCACCCACTTAGGACAGGGACCTGGAAACACCATATATTTT
TRBV11-2,NA,NA,TRBJ1-1,CASSDRMNTEAFF,TGTGCCAGCAGCGACAGGATGAACACTGAAGCTTTCTTT
TRBV6-1,NA,TRBD1,TRBJ1-1,CASSGSTGGTEAFF,TGTGCCAGCAGTGGTTCCACAGGGGGCACTGAAGCTTTCTTT
TRBV27,NA,TRBD1,TRBJ2-7,CASSPRQGQQYF,TGTGCCAGCAGCCCGAGACAGGGACAGCAGTACTTC
TRBV6-5,NA,NA,TRBJ1-5,CASRYSPGGQPQHF,TGTGCCAGCAGGTATTCCCCCGGGGGTCAGCCCCAGCATTTT
TRBV5-1,NA,TRBD2,TRBJ2-7,CASSFQVGLAREQYF,TGCGCCAGCAGCTTCCAGGTGGGACTAGCGCGCGAGCAGTACTTC
TRBV15,once,NA,TRBJ1-5,CATSTPLLSEQPQHF,TGTGCCACCAGCACTCCGCTCCTTAGTGAACAGCCCCAGCATTTT
TRBV11-3,NA,TRBD1,TRBJ1-1,CASSTTSTGRHEAFF,TGTGCCAGCAGTACCACATCGACAGGGAGACATGAAGCTTTCTTT
TRBV10-1,NA,TRBD2,TRBJ2-3,CASSGSGDTQYF,TGCGCCAGCAGTGGTAGCGGGGATACGCAGTATTTT
TRBV2,once,NA,TRBJ1-6,CASTKFPYSPLHF,TGTGCCAGCACCAAATTTCCATATTCACCCCTCCACTTT
TRBV5-1,NA,NA,TRBJ2-4,CASSSYDRNKNIQYF,TGCGCCAGCAGCTCATATGACAGGAACAAAAACATTCAGTACTTC
TRBV2,NA,NA,TRBJ1-6,CASIVTTNRGNSPLHF,TGTGCCAGCATCGTAACTACGAATCGGGGGAATTCACCCCTCCACTTT
TRBV5-1,NA,TRBD2,TRBJ2-5,CASSRTSGSNPMETQYF,TGCGCCAGCAGCCGTACTAGCGGGAGTAACCCCATGGAGACCCAGTACTTC
TRBV15,NA,NA,TRBJ1-6,CATSRDNQSPLHF,TGTGCCACCAGTCGGGACAATCAATCACCCCTCCACTTT
TRBV15,NA,TRBD1,TRBJ2-1,CATSRGGQGFFNEQFF,TGTGCCACCAGCAGAGGGGGACAGGGATTTTTCAATGAGCAGTTCTTC
TRBV2,NA,TRBD2,TRBJ2-7,CASRGLAGVFSEQYF,TGTGCCAGCAGGGGACTAGCGGGAGTTTTCTCCGAGCAGTACTTC
TRBV5-1,NA,NA,TRBJ1-4,CASSSGLINEKLFF,TGCGCCAGCAGCTCGGGACTGATTAATGAAAAACTGTTTTTT
TRBV7-2,NA,NA,TRBJ1-1,CASSPGHTVGRPEAFF,TGTGCCAGCAGCCCCGGACACACGGTGGGAAGACCTGAAGCTTTCTTT
TRBV5-1,NA,TRBD2,TRBJ2-7,CASSWGGESTYEQYF,TGCGCCAGCAGCTGGGGAGGGGAATCCACCTACGAGCAGTACTTC
TRBV25-1,NA,TRBD1,TRBJ2-7,CASSAGQGRHEQYF,TGTGCCAGCAGCGCGGGACAGGGACGACACGAGCAGTACTTC
TRBV6-5,NA,TRBD1,TRBJ1-4,CASRTGVVELFF,TGTGCCAGCAGGACAGGGGTTGTGGAACTGTTTTTT
TRBV6-4,NA,NA,TRBJ1-6,CASSDEGSPLHF,TGTGCCAGCAGTGACGAGGGATCACCCCTCCACTTT
TRBV30,NA,TRBD1,TRBJ1-5,CAWSVPFGDRGAYQPQHF,TGTGCCTGGAGTGTACCTTTCGGGGACAGGGGGGCTTATCAGCCCCAGCATTTT
TRBV2,NA,NA,TRBJ1-2,CASSDSYYGYTF,TGTGCCAGCAGTGACAGTTACTATGGCTACACCTTC
TRBV5-1,NA,TRBD1,TRBJ2-3,CASASGQGAHTQYF,TGCGCCAGCGCTTCGGGACAGGGGGCACATACGCAGTATTTT
TRBV4-1,NA,TRBD1,TRBJ1-5,CASSQGTGPDSNQPQHF,TGCGCCAGCAGCCAAGGGACAGGGCCCGATAGCAATCAGCCCCAGCATTTT
TRBV18,NA,TRBD1,TRBJ1-1,CASSPPGQGPMNTEAFF,TGTGCCAGCTCACCACCGGGACAGGGGCCCATGAACACTGAAGCTTTCTTT
TRBV7-9,few,TRBD1,TRBJ1-6,CASSSLWDRGESPLHF,TGTGCCAGCAGCTCCCTATGGGACAGGGGGGAGTCACCCCTCCACTTT
TRBV5-1,NA,NA,TRBJ1-2,CASSSGYRYGYTF,TGCGCCAGCAGCTCAGGGTATCGCTATGGCTACACCTTC
TRBV5-4,NA,TRBD1,TRBJ2-7,CASSYRDRAYEQYF,TGTGCCAGCAGCTACCGGGACAGGGCCTACGAGCAGTACTTC
TRBV30,NA,TRBD2,TRBJ2-5,CAWSGGGQETQYF,TGTGCCTGGAGTGGCGGGGGGCAAGAGACCCAGTACTTC
TRBV6-6,few,NA,TRBJ1-5,CASREQAFSNQPQHF,TGTGCCAGCAGAGAACAGGCTTTTAGCAATCAGCCCCAGCATTTT